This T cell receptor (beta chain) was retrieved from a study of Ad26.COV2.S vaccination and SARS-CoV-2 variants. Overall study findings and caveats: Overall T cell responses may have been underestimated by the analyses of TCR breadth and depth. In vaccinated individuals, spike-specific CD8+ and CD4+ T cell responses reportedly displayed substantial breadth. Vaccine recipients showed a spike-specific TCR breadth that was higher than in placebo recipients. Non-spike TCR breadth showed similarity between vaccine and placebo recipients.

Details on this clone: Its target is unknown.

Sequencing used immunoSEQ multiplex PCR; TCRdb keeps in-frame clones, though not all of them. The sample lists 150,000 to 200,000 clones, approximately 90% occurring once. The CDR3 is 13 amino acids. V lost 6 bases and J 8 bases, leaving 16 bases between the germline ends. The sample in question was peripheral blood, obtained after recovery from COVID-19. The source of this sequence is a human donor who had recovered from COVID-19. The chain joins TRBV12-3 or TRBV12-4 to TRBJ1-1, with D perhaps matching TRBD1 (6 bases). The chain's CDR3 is CASSYTGWGEAFF. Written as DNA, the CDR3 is TGTGCCAGCAGCTATACAGGGTGGGGCGAAGCTTTCTTT.